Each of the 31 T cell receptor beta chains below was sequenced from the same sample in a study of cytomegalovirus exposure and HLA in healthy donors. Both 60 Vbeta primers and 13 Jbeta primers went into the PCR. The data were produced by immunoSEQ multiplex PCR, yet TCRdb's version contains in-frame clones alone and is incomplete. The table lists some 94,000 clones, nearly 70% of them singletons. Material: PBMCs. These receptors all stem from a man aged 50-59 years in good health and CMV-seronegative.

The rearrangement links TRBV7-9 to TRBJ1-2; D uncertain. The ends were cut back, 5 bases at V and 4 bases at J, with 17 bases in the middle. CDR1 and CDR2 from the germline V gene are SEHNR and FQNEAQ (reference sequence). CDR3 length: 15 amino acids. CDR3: CASSPRGYEGYGYTF. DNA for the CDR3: TGTGCCAGCAGCCCACGAGGGTATGAGGGCTATGGCTACACCTTC.

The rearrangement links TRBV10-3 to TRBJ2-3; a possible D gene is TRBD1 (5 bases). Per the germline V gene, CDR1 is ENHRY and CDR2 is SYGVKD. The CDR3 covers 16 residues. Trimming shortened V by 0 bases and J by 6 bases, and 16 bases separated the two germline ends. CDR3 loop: CAISESVGPNYDTQYF. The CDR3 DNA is TGTGCCATCAGTGAGTCGGTGGGGCCCAACTATGATACGCAGTATTTT.

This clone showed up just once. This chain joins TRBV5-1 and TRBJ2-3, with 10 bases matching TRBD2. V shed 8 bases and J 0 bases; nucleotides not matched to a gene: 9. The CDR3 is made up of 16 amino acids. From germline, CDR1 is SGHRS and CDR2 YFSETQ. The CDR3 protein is CASSKGLAASTDTQYF. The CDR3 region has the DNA TGCGCCAGTAGCAAAGGACTAGCGGCCAGCACAGATACGCAGTATTTT. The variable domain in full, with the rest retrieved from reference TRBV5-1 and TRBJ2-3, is KAGVTQTPRYLIKTRGQQVTLSCSPISGHRSVSWYQQTPGQGLQFLFEYFSETQRNKGNFPGRFSGRQFSNSRSEMNVSTLELGDSALYLCASSKGLAASTDTQYFGPGTRLTVL.

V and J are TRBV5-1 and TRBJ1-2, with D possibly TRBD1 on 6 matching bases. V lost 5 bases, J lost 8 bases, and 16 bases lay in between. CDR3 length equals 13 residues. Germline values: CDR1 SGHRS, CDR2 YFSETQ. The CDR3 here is CASSTADRRGYTF. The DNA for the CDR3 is TGCGCCAGCAGTACGGCAGACAGGAGGGGCTACACCTTC.

CDR3 nucleotides: TGTGCCAGCAGTTACAGGGGAGGCACTGAAGCTTTCTTT. Its translation is CASSYRGGTEAFF. The chain joins TRBV6-5 to TRBJ1-1; a possible D gene is TRBD1 (5 bases). With 2 bases removed from V and 4 bases from J, the gap between germline ends came to 8 bases. The germline gives CDR1 MNHEY, CDR2 SVGAGI. This CDR3 has 13 amino acids.

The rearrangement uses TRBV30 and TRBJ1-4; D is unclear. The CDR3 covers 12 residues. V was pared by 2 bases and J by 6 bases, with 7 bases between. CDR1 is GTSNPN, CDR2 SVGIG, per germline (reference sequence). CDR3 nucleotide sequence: TGTGCCTGGAGTACGGGGTATGAAAAACTGTTTTTT. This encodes CAWSTGYEKLFF.

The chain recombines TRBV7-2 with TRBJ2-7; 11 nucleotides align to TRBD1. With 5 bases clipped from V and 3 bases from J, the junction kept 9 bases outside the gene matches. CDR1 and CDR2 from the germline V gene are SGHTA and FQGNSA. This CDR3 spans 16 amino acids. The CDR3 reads CASSNSAGTGGYEQYF. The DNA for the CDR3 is TGTGCCAGCAGCAACTCCGCCGGGACAGGGGGCTACGAGCAGTACTTC.

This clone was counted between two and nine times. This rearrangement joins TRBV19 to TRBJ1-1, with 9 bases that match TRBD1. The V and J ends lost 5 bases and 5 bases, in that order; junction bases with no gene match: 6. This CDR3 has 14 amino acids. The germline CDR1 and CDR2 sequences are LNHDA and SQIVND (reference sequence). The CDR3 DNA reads TGTGCCAGTAGTGCCGGACAGGGGTGGACTGAAGCTTTCTTT. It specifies CASSAGQGWTEAFF.

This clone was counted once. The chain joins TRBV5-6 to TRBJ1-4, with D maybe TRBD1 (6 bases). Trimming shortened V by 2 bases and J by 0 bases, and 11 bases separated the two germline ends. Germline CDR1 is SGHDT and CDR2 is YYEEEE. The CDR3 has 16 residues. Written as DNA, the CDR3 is TGTGCCAGCAGCTTTGACAGGCTCGCAACTAATGAAAAACTGTTTTTT. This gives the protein CASSFDRLATNEKLFF.

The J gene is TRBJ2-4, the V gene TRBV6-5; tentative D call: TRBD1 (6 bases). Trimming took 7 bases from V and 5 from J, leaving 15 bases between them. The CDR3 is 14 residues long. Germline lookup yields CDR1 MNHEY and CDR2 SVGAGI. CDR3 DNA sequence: TGTGCCAGCACCTCCCCCGGGACACAAAACATTCAGTACTTC. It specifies CASTSPGTQNIQYF.

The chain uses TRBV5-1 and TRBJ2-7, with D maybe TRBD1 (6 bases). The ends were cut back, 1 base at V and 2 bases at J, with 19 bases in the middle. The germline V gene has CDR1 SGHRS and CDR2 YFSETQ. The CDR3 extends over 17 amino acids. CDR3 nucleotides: TGCGCCAGCAGCTTGAATCCTTCCGGGACAACTACCTACGAGCAGTACTTC. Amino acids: CASSLNPSGTTTYEQYF.

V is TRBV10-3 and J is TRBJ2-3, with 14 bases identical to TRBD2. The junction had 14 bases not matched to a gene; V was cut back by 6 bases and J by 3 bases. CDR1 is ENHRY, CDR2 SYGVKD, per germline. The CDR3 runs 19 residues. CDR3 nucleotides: TGTGCCATCAGGGAGACTAGCGGGAGGGCCGGTGGTGGGACAGATACGCAGTATTTT. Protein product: CAIRETSGRAGGGTDTQYF.

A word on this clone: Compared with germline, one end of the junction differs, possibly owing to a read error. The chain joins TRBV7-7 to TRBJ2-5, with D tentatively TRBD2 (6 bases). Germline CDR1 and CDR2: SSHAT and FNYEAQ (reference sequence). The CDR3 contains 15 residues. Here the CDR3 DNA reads TGTGCTAGCAGCTTAGGTGGGGGGAACCAAGAGACCCAGTACTTC. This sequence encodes CASSLGGGNQETQYF.

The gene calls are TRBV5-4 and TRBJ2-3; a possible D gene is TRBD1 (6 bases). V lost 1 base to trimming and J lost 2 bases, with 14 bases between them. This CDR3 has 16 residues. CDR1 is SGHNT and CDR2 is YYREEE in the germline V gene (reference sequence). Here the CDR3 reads CASSLPGHGSTDTQYF. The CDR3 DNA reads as TGTGCCAGCAGCTTGCCGGGACACGGATCCACAGATACGCAGTATTTT.

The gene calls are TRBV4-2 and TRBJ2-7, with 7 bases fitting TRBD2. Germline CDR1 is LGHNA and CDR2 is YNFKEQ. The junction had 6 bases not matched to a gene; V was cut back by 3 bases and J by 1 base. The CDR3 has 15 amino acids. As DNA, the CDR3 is TGTGCCAGCAGCCAGTCCGGGACTAAATCCTACGAGCAGTACTTC. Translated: CASSQSGTKSYEQYF.

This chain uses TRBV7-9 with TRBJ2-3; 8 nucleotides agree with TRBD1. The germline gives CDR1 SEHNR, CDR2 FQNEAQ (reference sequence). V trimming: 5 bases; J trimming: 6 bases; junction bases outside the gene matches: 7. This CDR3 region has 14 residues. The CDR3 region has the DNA TGTGCCAGCAGCATCGGACAGGGATCGGATACGCAGTATTTT. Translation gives CASSIGQGSDTQYF.

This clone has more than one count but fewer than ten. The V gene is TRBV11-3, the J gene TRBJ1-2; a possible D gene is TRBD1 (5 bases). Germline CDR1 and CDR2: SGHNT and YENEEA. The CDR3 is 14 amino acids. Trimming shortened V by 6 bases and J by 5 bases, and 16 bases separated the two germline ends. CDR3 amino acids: CASSYGHSSYGYTF. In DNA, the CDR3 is TGTGCCAGCAGTTATGGACATTCAAGTTATGGCTACACCTTC. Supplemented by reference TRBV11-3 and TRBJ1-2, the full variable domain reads EAGVVQSPRYKIIEKKQPVAFWCNPISGHNTLYWYLQNLGQGPELLIRYENEEAVDDSQLPKDRFSAERLKGVDSTLKIQPAELGDSAVYLCASSYGHSSYGYTFGSGTRLTVV.

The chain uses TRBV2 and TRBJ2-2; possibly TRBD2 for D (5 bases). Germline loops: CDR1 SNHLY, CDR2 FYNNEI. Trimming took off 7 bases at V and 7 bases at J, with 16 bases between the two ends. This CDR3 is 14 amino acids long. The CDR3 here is CASKRRPTGGELFF. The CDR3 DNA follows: TGTGCCAGCAAAAGGAGGCCAACTGGCGGGGAGCTGTTTTTT.

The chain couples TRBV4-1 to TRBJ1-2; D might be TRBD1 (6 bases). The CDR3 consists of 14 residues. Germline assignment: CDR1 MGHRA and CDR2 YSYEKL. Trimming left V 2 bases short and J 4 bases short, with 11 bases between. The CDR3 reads CASSQTGSGYGYTF. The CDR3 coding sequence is TGCGCCAGCAGCCAAACAGGGTCGGGCTATGGCTACACCTTC.

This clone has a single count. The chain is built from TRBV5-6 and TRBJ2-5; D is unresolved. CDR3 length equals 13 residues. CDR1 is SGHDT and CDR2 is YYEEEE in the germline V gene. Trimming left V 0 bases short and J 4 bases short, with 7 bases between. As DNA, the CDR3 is TGTGCCAGCAGCTTGGGGGCCAGAGAGACCCAGTACTTC. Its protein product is CASSLGARETQYF.

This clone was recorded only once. CDR3 loop: CASSAGGTSTFIGKLFF. DNA for the CDR3: TGTGCCAGCAGCGCTGGTGGGACATCGACTTTTATCGGAAAACTGTTTTTT. The chain links TRBV5-6 to TRBJ1-4; tentatively, D is TRBD1 (6 bases). The CDR3 spans 17 residues. Germline loops: CDR1 SGHDT, CDR2 YYEEEE. Trimming took 4 bases from V and 10 from J, leaving 26 bases between them.

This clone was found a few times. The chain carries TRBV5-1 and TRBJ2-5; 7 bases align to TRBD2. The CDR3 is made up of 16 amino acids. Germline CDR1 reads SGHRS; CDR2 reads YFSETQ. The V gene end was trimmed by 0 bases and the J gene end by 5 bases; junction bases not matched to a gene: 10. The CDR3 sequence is CASSLAGWGGLETQYF. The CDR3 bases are TGCGCCAGCAGCTTGGCCGGGTGGGGGGGTCTCGAGACCCAGTACTTC.

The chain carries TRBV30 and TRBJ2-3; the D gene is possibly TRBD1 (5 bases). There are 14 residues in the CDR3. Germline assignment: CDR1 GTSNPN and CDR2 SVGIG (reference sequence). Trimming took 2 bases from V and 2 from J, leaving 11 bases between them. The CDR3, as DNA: TGTGCCTGGAGTTCAGGGCAAAACACAGATACGCAGTATTTT. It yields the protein CAWSSGQNTDTQYF.

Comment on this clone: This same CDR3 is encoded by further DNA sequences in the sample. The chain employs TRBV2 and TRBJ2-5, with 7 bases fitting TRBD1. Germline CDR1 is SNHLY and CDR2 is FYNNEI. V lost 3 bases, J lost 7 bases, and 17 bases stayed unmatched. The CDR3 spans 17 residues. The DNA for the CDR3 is TGTGCCAGCAGTGAGGAGAGGGCGACAGGGAGACTTGGGACCCAGTACTTC. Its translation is CASSEERATGRLGTQYF.

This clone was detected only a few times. The CDR3 region is CASSLRGDTQYF. CDR3 nucleotides: TGTGCCAGCAGTCTCAGGGGCGATACGCAGTATTTT. This chain connects TRBV6-6 to TRBJ2-3; D might be TRBD1 (6 bases). The V end was cut by 5 bases, the J end by 6 bases, with 9 bases between. CDR1 and CDR2 from the germline V gene are MNHNY and SVGAGI (reference sequence). There are 12 residues in the CDR3.

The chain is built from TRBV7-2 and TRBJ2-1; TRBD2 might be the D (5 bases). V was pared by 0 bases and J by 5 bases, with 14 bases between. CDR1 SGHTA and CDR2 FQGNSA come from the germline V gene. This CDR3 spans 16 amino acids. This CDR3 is CASSLAGGSVHNEQFF. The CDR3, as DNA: TGTGCCAGCAGCTTAGCGGGCGGTAGCGTTCACAATGAGCAGTTCTTC.

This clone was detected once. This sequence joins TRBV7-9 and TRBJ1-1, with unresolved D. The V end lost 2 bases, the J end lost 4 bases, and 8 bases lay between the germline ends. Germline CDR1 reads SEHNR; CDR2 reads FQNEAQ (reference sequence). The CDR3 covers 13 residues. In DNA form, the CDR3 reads TGTGCCAGCAGCTTAATGACTGTCACTGAAGCTTTCTTT. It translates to CASSLMTVTEAFF.

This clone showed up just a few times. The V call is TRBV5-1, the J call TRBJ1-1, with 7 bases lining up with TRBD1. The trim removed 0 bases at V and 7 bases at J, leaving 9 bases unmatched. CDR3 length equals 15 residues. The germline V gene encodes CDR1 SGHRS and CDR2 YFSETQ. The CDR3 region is CASSLAAQGESEAFF. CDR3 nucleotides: TGCGCCAGCAGCTTGGCGGCCCAGGGGGAGAGTGAAGCTTTCTTT.

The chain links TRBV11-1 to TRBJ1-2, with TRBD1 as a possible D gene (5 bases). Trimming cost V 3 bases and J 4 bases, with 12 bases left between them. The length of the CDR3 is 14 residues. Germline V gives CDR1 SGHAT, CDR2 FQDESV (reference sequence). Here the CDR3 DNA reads TGTGCCAGCAGCTTGGGGGGTGAGTCCTATGGCTACACCTTC. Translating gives CASSLGGESYGYTF.

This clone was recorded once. CDR3 protein: CASSQDGGGSGNTIYF. In DNA, the CDR3 is TGCGCCAGCAGCCAAGATGGGGGGGGCTCTGGAAACACCATATATTTT. The chain is built from TRBV4-3 and TRBJ1-3; D may be TRBD1 (5 bases). The CDR3 loop spans 16 amino acids. In germline, CDR1 is LGHNA, CDR2 YSLEER. V lost 0 bases and J 0 bases, leaving 9 bases between the germline ends.

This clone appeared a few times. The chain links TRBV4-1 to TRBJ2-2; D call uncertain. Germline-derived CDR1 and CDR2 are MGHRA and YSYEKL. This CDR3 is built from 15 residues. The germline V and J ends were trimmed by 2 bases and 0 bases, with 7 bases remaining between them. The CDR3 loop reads CASSQSFANTGELFF. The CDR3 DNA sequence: TGCGCCAGCAGCCAATCGTTCGCGAACACCGGGGAGCTGTTTTTT.